Below, 25 T cell receptor beta chains from the same sample are listed, as sequenced in a study of blood T cells in healthy people across ages. A second PCR of 7 to 11 cycles used a sample-barcoded 5' primer and a J-beta primer mix. TCRdb re-derived calls from the 5' RACE reads in MiXCR, one entry per CDR3 protein. Of about 670,000 distinct CDR3 sequences listed, over 40% are singletons. What was sequenced was blood. The receptors stem from a man older than 75 in good health.

This clonotype showed up just a few times. The V call is TRBV11-2, the J call TRBJ2-3; no reliable D call. Between the trimmed V and J ends, which lost 5 bases and 0 bases, there was a span of 18 bases. CDR3 length: 17 amino acids. From germline, CDR1 is SGHAT and CDR2 FQNNGV. CDR3 region: CASSTRDGRVSTDTQYF. In nucleotides, the CDR3 is TGTGCCAGCAGCACACGAGACGGACGGGTCAGCACAGATACGCAGTATTTT.

The V gene is TRBV5-6, the J gene TRBJ1-2; the match to TRBD1 covers 8 bases. Germline loops: CDR1 SGHDT, CDR2 YYEEEE. J gave up 6 bases and V 5 bases, and 15 bases lay outside the gene matches. The CDR3 spans 16 residues. CDR3 nucleotides: TGTGCCAGCAGAAATGTCGGGGCAGGGGGCGAGAATGGCTACACCTTC. Encoded protein: CASRNVGAGGENGYTF.

With regard to this clonotype: One end of the junction fails to match germline, which may point to a read error. The chain links TRBV11-2 to TRBJ2-6; the D gene is possibly TRBD1 (5 bases). The germline CDR1 and CDR2 sequences are SGHAT and FQNNGV. CDR3 length equals 15 residues. The chain's CDR3 is CASSKTRAGVNVLTF. CDR3 coding DNA: TGTGCCAGCAGCAAAACCAGGGCTGGGGTCAACGTCCTGACTTTC. Full variable domain (outside the CDR3, taken from reference TRBV11-2 and TRBJ2-6): EAGVAQSPRYKIIEKRQSVAFWCNPISGHATLYWYQQILGQGPKLLIQFQNNGVVDDSQLPKDRFSAERLKGVDSTLKIQPAKLEDSAVYLCASSKTRAGVNVLTFGAGSRLTVL.

In its sample, this clonotype was seen a few times. The chain uses TRBV28 and TRBJ2-1; either TRBD1 or TRBD2 may supply D (6 bases each). This CDR3 is built from 13 residues. Germline values: CDR1 MDHEN, CDR2 SYDVKM. Trimming removed 8 bases at V and 7 bases at J, with 15 bases between. The chain's CDR3 is CASGGTSSNEQFF. The CDR3 nucleotides read TGTGCCAGCGGGGGGACATCTTCTAATGAGCAGTTCTTC.

The V gene is TRBV6-5, the J gene TRBJ1-2; 7 bases align to TRBD1. This CDR3 region has 18 residues. V was pared by 2 bases and J by 0 bases, with 12 bases of the junction left unmatched. CDR1 and CDR2 from the germline V gene are MNHEY and SVGAGI. CDR3 loop: CASSYLSDRISPNYGYTF. The DNA of the CDR3 is TGTGCCAGCAGTTACCTATCGGACAGGATAAGCCCTAACTATGGCTACACCTTC.

The chain combines TRBV20-1 with TRBJ1-2; tentative D call: TRBD1 (5 bases). Trimming shortened V by 5 bases and J by 6 bases, and 19 bases separated the two germline ends. From germline, CDR1 is DFQATT and CDR2 SNEGSKA (reference sequence). This CDR3 has 14 amino acids. The CDR3 DNA is TGCAGTGCTTGGTCCTTGGCAGGGATGGATGGCTACACCTTC. Translated: CSAWSLAGMDGYTF.

The V and J genes are TRBV24-1 and TRBJ2-3, with 10 bases identical to TRBD2. The V segment lost 3 bases and the J segment 6 bases; nucleotides outside the gene matches: 11. Germline V gene lookup returns CDR1 KGHDR and CDR2 SFDVKD. The CDR3 has 17 residues. In DNA, the CDR3 is TGTGCCACCAGTGATCGGACTAGCGGAAAAACCGGGGATACGCAGTATTTT. Its protein is CATSDRTSGKTGDTQYF.

The V call is TRBV6-4, the J call TRBJ2-1, with 8 nucleotides matching TRBD2. The DNA end is more similar to TRBJ2-7, so the J call may be wrong. This CDR3 is 14 amino acids long. Germline V CDR1 and CDR2: MRHNA, SNTAGT. The CDR3 nucleotides read TGTGCCAGCAGCATGACTAGCGCCTACAATGAGCAGTACTTC. Translated: CASSMTSAYNEQYF.

In this sample, this clonotype turned up a few times. The chain links TRBV18 to TRBJ2-4; no reliable D call. The J call may be mistaken, given a closer DNA end match to TRBJ2-7. Per germline, CDR1 KGHSH and CDR2 LQKENI. The CDR3 consists of 14 residues. CDR3: CASSSPAFSYEQYF. In DNA form, the CDR3 reads TGTGCCAGCTCATCCCCGGCGTTCTCCTACGAGCAGTACTTC.

The chain combines TRBV10-3 with TRBJ1-2; D is undetermined. The V gene lost 0 bases and the J gene lost 4 bases, with 12 bases spanning the gap. Germline V gives CDR1 ENHRY, CDR2 SYGVKD. This CDR3 region has 15 residues. CDR3 residues: CAISESWEATYGYTF. CDR3 DNA: TGTGCCATCAGTGAGTCGTGGGAGGCTACCTATGGCTACACCTTC.

This clonotype was observed once. A much larger clonotype is one base distant, so this may be a read error. CDR3 protein: CASSPNAGYQETQYF. CDR3 bases: TGTGCCAGCAGTCCGAATGCAGGGTACCAAGAGACCCAGTACTTC. V and J are TRBV6-2 or TRBV6-3 and TRBJ2-5; TRBD1 might be the D (5 bases). Germline V gives CDR1 MNHEY, CDR2 SVGEGT. The CDR3 covers 15 residues. V was cut by 5 bases and J by 0 bases, with 13 bases left in between.

V and J are TRBV7-8 and TRBJ1-5, with 7 bases that match TRBD1. V trimming: 4 bases; J trimming: 4 bases; junction bases outside the gene matches: 4. Germline loops: CDR1 SGHVS, CDR2 FQNEAQ. The CDR3 loop spans 14 amino acids. The CDR3 DNA is TGTGCCAGCAGCTCCACAGGGGCGAATCAGCCCCAGCATTTT. The encoded protein is CASSSTGANQPQHF.

This clonotype has ten or more counts. This chain links TRBV28 with TRBJ2-5; D remains unclear. The germline V gene has CDR1 MDHEN and CDR2 SYDVKM. V lost 8 bases, J lost 1 base, and 11 bases lay in between. The CDR3 runs to 13 residues. The CDR3 reads CASFSHSQETQYF. The CDR3 DNA sequence: TGTGCCAGCTTTTCCCACAGCCAAGAGACCCAGTACTTC.

The genes are TRBV29-1 and TRBJ2-1; D is possibly TRBD1 (6 bases). CDR3 size: 11 residues. V gave up 3 bases and J gave up 9 bases, with 9 bases separating them. Germline lookup yields CDR1 SQVTM and CDR2 ANQGSEA. The CDR3 DNA sequence: TGCAGCGTTGATGGGACAAGTGAGCAGTTCTTC. Protein: CSVDGTSEQFF.

This clonotype was counted between two and nine times. The J gene is TRBJ2-5, the V gene TRBV7-2, with D possibly TRBD2 on 5 matching bases. V lost 1 base, J lost 2 bases, and 5 bases lay in between. This CDR3 has 13 amino acids. Germline assignment: CDR1 SGHTA and CDR2 FQGNSA. Here the CDR3 DNA reads TGTGCCAGCAGCTTAGAGCGGCAAGAGACCCAGTACTTC. Translated: CASSLERQETQYF.

This clonotype showed up many times. V is TRBV20-1 and J is TRBJ2-7; D possibly matches TRBD1 or TRBD2 (6 bases each). V lost 7 bases and J lost 4, with 23 bases in between. The CDR3 runs to 15 residues. Germline V gives CDR1 DFQATT, CDR2 SNEGSKA (reference sequence). Here the CDR3 reads CSVSPEGGVAYEQYF. CDR3 in DNA: TGCAGTGTTAGCCCGGAGGGGGGCGTCGCATACGAGCAGTACTTC.

The table lists this clonotype with a few counts. V usage is TRBV6-5 and J usage is TRBJ2-3; TRBD2 is a possible D gene (6 bases). CDR1 is MNHEY, CDR2 SVGAGI, per germline. Trimming shortened V by 5 bases and J by 0 bases, and 12 bases separated the two germline ends. The CDR3 loop spans 15 amino acids. The CDR3 bases are TGTGCCAGCAGTCCCCGGGAGATGAGCACAGATACGCAGTATTTT. As protein: CASSPREMSTDTQYF.

This sequence joins TRBV5-1 and TRBJ2-4; TRBD2 aligns across 7 bases. The end of the DNA aligns better with TRBJ2-7, so the J call may be wrong. This CDR3 comprises 15 residues. In germline, CDR1 is SGHRS, CDR2 YFSETQ. The CDR3 sequence is CASSTTSGTIYEQYF. The CDR3 DNA follows: TGCGCCAGCAGCACGACGAGCGGGACGATTTACGAGCAGTACTTC.

This sequence joins TRBV7-9 and TRBJ2-5; tentatively, D is TRBD1 or TRBD2 (6 bases each). This CDR3 is built from 16 residues. Between the trimmed V and J ends, which lost 5 bases and 11 bases, there was a span of 27 bases. The germline V gene has CDR1 SEHNR and CDR2 FQNEAQ (reference sequence). DNA of the CDR3: TGTGCCAGCAGCCCCCAAGCCGGGGGCCACCCAACTGAGCAGTACTTC. The encoded protein is CASSPQAGGHPTEQYF. Complete variable domain (other parts from reference TRBV7-9 and TRBJ2-5): DTGVSQNPRHKITKRGQNVTFRCDPISEHNRLYWYRQTLGQGPEFLTYFQNEAQLEKSRLLSDRFSAERPKGSFSTLEIQRTEQGDSAMYLCASSPQAGGHPTEQYFGPGTRLLVL.

V usage is TRBV7-3 and J usage is TRBJ1-2; possible D gene TRBD1, 6 bases. CDR3 length equals 15 residues. Trimming pared 2 bases from V and 8 bases from J, leaving 18 bases between. Looked up from germline, CDR1 is SGHTA and CDR2 is FQGTGA. The CDR3 region has the DNA TGTGCCAGCAGCTTACAACCACAGGGTTCTGGAGGCTACACCTTC. Its protein is CASSLQPQGSGGYTF. Based on the CDR3 plus reference TRBV7-3 and TRBJ1-2, the full variable domain is GAGVSQTPSNKVTEKGKYVELRCDPISGHTALYWYRQSLGQGPEFLIYFQGTGAADDSGLPNDRFFAVRPEGSVSTLKIQRTERGDSAVYLCASSLQPQGSGGYTFGSGTRLTVV.

This clonotype has at least ten counts. The chain links TRBV2 to TRBJ1-2; a weak D match, TRBD1 (5 bases). The CDR3 has 12 residues. The germline V and J ends were trimmed by 6 bases and 8 bases, with 13 bases remaining between them. From germline, CDR1 is SNHLY and CDR2 FYNNEI. CDR3 in amino acids: CASRAGSGGYTF. The CDR3 coding sequence is TGTGCCAGCAGGGCAGGGAGCGGCGGCTACACCTTC.

The V and J genes are TRBV10-3 and TRBJ2-5, with TRBD2 matching 8 bases. The CDR3 spans 14 residues. CDR1 is ENHRY, CDR2 SYGVKD, per germline. The V and J ends lost 6 bases and 3 bases, in that order; junction bases with no gene match: 6. The CDR3 reads CAIRPSGSEETQYF. The CDR3 DNA reads as TGTGCCATCAGGCCAAGCGGGAGCGAAGAGACCCAGTACTTC.

This clonotype showed up many times. The V and J genes are TRBV7-2 and TRBJ1-2; the match to TRBD1 covers 9 bases. J gave up 7 bases and V 0 bases, and 9 bases lay outside the gene matches. Germline V gene data show CDR1 as SGHTA and CDR2 as FQGNSA. The CDR3 extends over 16 amino acids. CDR3 nucleotides: TGTGCCAGCAGCTTAGCACCGGGACAGGGCGGGGGTGGCTACACCTTC. It encodes CASSLAPGQGGGGYTF.

In its sample, this clonotype was seen a few times. The chain combines TRBV6-5 with TRBJ1-6, with 9 nucleotides matching TRBD1. After removal of 6 bases from V and 5 bases from J, the junction contained 8 bases not matched to a gene. CDR1 is MNHEY and CDR2 is SVGAGI in the germline V gene. This CDR3 is built from 16 residues. CDR3 region: CASSKDRGRNNSPLHF. CDR3 DNA sequence: TGTGCCAGCAGCAAGGACAGGGGAAGAAATAATTCACCCCTCCACTTT.

The V gene is TRBV20-1, the J gene TRBJ2-3, with 7 bases matching TRBD1. The CDR3 loop spans 14 amino acids. CDR1 and CDR2 (germline): DFQATT, SNEGSKA (reference sequence). Trimming removed 6 bases from V and 5 bases from J; junction bases left unmatched: 11. The chain's CDR3 is CSATRGPKGDTQYF. The CDR3 DNA reads TGCAGTGCCACGAGGGGGCCCAAAGGAGATACGCAGTATTTT.